The T cell receptor beta chain under discussion was sequenced for a study of blood T cell repertoires in COVID-19. Study-level information: There were acute and convalescent COVID-19 samples, and they came from the United States, Italy and Spain. PBMCs, B-cell-depleted T cells, or T cells were the source of the cDNA or gDNA that made up the material.

Authors' methods: From reference gene primer amplification, estimates of nucleated cell counts were derived. The protocol was immunoSEQ multiplex PCR, while the TCRdb copy is restricted to in-frame clones and leaves out a portion. V, J and clone size are taken as reported in that table, and D and trimming were inferred from the DNA itself. The sample has a few hundred thousand clones, roughly 83% seen once. The germline V and J ends were trimmed by 4 bases and 5 bases, with 9 bases remaining between them. The CDR3 covers 14 residues. CDR1 MNHEY and CDR2 SMNVEV come from the germline V gene (reference sequence). This clone was counted a single time.

Sequences were obtained from peripheral blood. The chain joins TRBV27 to TRBJ1-6, with D possibly TRBD1 on 6 matching bases. The clonotype originates from a man in his 60s who had recovered from COVID-19. The CDR3 DNA reads TGTGCCAGCAGTTCGGGACAAAATAATTCACCCCTCCACTTT. This translates into CASSSGQNNSPLHF.